This TCR beta chain derives from a study of cytotoxic CD8 clonotypes in ibrutinib-treated CLL. Turning to the study itself: 25 or so partial and 2 complete responses; at median approximately 70 months, approximately 14 remitted, roughly 12 progressed. Study-level points and caveats: Patients showed higher baseline clonality than age-matched healthy donors, and it tracked circulating CD8+ T-cell counts.

As to this clone: What it binds is not known.

TCRdb keeps only in-frame clones here, not all; method: immunoSEQ multiplex PCR. The table lists some 160,000 clones, over 65% of them singletons. The CDR3 is 16 residues long. Germline V CDR1 and CDR2: KGHSH, LQKENI. With 3 bases clipped from V and 1 base from J, the junction kept 6 bases outside the gene matches. The source of this sequence is a human donor with chronic lymphocytic leukemia. The V gene is TRBV18, the J gene TRBJ2-3; TRBD2 matches 8 bases. Sequencing used PBMCs, obtained after 12 months of ibrutinib treatment. In DNA, the CDR3 is TGTGCCAGCTCACCCGGAGGGACTAGTCGCACAGATACGCAGTATTTT. This sequence encodes CASSPGGTSRTDTQYF.